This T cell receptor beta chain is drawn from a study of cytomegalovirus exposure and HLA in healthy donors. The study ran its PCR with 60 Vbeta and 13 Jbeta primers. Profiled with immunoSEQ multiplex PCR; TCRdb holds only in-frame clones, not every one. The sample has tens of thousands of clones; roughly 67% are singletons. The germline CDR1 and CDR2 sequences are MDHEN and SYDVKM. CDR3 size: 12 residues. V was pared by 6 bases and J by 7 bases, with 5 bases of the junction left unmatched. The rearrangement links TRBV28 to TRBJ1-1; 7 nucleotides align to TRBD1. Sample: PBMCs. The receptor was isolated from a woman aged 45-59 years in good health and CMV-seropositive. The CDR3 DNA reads TGTGCCAGCAGACCGACAGGGCTTGAAGCTTTCTTT. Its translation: CASRPTGLEAFF.